This TCR beta chain emerged from a study of blood T cell repertoires in COVID-19. Sequenced by immunoSEQ multiplex PCR; TCRdb stores in-frame clones only, minus some. The sample yields more than 70,000 clones, 70% to 90% seen once. This clone was seen a single time. Unmatched junction bases numbered 11, after V lost 3 bases and J lost 6 bases. The CDR3 runs to 16 residues. The germline gives CDR1 MNHEY, CDR2 SVGAGI. The clonotype comes from a man aged 45 to 65 with acute or convalescent COVID-19. The sequencing input was peripheral blood. The V call is TRBV6-5, the J call TRBJ2-4; 7 bases map to TRBD1. CDR3 nucleotides: TGTGCCAGCAGTTATGACGGACATTCAGGGGGAAACATTCAGTACTTC. Translated: CASSYDGHSGGNIQYF.